This entry lists 23 T cell receptor beta chains sequenced from one sample in a study of shared clonotypes between healthy human individuals. Here immunoSEQ multiplex PCR was the method, and the copy in TCRdb shows in-frame clones only, minus some. The table lists 490,000 or so clones, about 79% of them singletons. Sequencing was carried out using PBMCs. The source is a woman aged 40 to 49 in good health. Some clones in this sample may be carry-over from other donors' samples.

For this clone: A much larger clone lies a single base off, so this may be a read error. The sample contains more than one DNA sequence encoding this CDR3. CDR3 bases: TGTGCCAGCACGAGGCGGACGCCCACAGGGGCGGCTTTCTTT. This codes for CASTRRTPTGAAFF. The V gene is TRBV5-6, the J gene TRBJ1-1; TRBD1 agrees at 7 bases. Germline CDR1 reads SGHDT; CDR2 reads YYEEEE. V shed 6 bases and J 11 bases; nucleotides not matched to a gene: 16. The length of the CDR3 is 14 residues.

Of note for this clone: The likely explanation is a read error, given a far larger clone one base away. The V and J genes are TRBV6-1 and TRBJ2-2; weak D call: TRBD1 (5 bases). Germline V gene data show CDR1 as MNHNS and CDR2 as SASEGT. CDR3 size: 14 residues. The CDR3 loop reads CASSEVADTWELFF. The CDR3 coding sequence is TGTGCCAGCAGTGAAGTTGCGGACACCTGGGAGCTGTTTTTT.

The genes are TRBV13 and TRBJ1-1, with D unclear. The ends were cut back, 1 base at V and 0 bases at J, with 9 bases in the middle. CDR1 is PRHDT, CDR2 FYEKMQ, per germline (reference sequence). This CDR3 spans 15 amino acids. The CDR3 region is CASSLERGMNTEAFF. The CDR3 DNA follows: TGTGCCAGCAGCTTAGAAAGAGGGATGAACACTGAAGCTTTCTTT.

The V and J genes are TRBV29-1 and TRBJ2-1; D unresolved. This CDR3 is 11 amino acids long. In germline, CDR1 is SQVTM, CDR2 ANQGSEA. V lost 5 bases, J lost 8 bases, and 10 bases lay in between. This CDR3 is CSVPRADEQFF. CDR3 sequence (DNA): TGCAGCGTTCCCCGGGCCGATGAGCAGTTCTTC.

The V gene is TRBV21-1, the J gene TRBJ2-7; the DNA was not used to check the table's D call, TRBD2. TRBV21-1 is a recognized pseudogene. The CDR3 extends over 17 amino acids. The CDR3 nucleotides are TGTGCCCACGACCCGCGGACTAGCGGGAAGGGCTCCTACGAGCAGTACTTC. It codes for CAHDPRTSGKGSYEQYF.

This clone was recorded a few times. This rearrangement joins TRBV7-9 to TRBJ1-2; no firm D call. The CDR3 has 12 residues. The germline V and J ends were trimmed by 2 bases and 3 bases, with 4 bases remaining between them. Per the germline V gene, CDR1 is SEHNR and CDR2 is FQNEAQ (reference sequence). The CDR3 coding sequence is TGTGCCAGCAGCTTATCGGACTATGGCTACACCTTC. It codes for CASSLSDYGYTF. The complete variable domain, with remaining parts taken from reference TRBV7-9 and TRBJ1-2, reads DTGVSQNPRHKITKRGQNVTFRCDPISEHNRLYWYRQTLGQGPEFLTYFQNEAQLEKSRLLSDRFSAERPKGSFSTLEIQRTEQGDSAMYLCASSLSDYGYTFGSGTRLTVV.

The rearrangement uses TRBV29-1 and TRBJ2-1, with D uncertain. V was cut by 7 bases and J by 0 bases, with 13 bases left in between. Germline CDR1 and CDR2: SQVTM and ANQGSEA. The CDR3 has 14 amino acids. The CDR3 protein is CSATDGRSYNEQFF. The CDR3 nucleotides read TGCAGCGCTACGGACGGACGCTCCTACAATGAGCAGTTCTTC.

The rearrangement links TRBV5-1 to TRBJ1-3; 8 bases line up with TRBD1. Germline values: CDR1 SGHRS, CDR2 YFSETQ. The CDR3 length is 14 residues. V lost 4 bases and J lost 4; bases outside the gene matches: 4. CDR3 sequence (DNA): TGCGCCAGCAGCCTCGGACAGGGCGGAAACACCATATATTTT. This encodes CASSLGQGGNTIYF.

A note on this clone: Since a much larger clone is just one base distant, this may be a read error. The V call is TRBV30, the J call TRBJ2-3; D remains unclear. The CDR3 totals 10 residues. CDR1 and CDR2 from the germline V gene are GTSNPN and SVGIG (reference sequence). V dropped 7 bases and J dropped 6 bases, with 8 bases sitting between them. Written as DNA, the CDR3 is TGTGCCTCCCAATGGGATACGCAGTATTTT. Translation gives CASQWDTQYF.

Comments on this clone: The sample contains more than one DNA sequence encoding this CDR3. The J gene is TRBJ2-3, the V gene TRBV27; no clear D. The CDR3 has 13 residues. Germline V CDR1 and CDR2: MNHEY, SMNVEV (reference sequence). Trimming took off 6 bases at V and 1 base at J, with 8 bases between the two ends. CDR3 nucleotide sequence: TGTGCCAGCAGCCACCCTCGCACAGATACGCAGTATTTT. It specifies CASSHPRTDTQYF.

Points on this clone: Other nucleotide sequences in the sample specify the same CDR3. The J gene is TRBJ2-1, the V gene TRBV28; the D is unclear. The V end was cut by 2 bases, the J end by 4 bases, with 9 bases between. Germline values: CDR1 MDHEN, CDR2 SYDVKM. The CDR3 extends over 14 amino acids. CDR3 sequence: CASSLGQFYNEQFF. As DNA, the CDR3 is TGTGCCAGCAGTTTAGGCCAGTTTTACAATGAGCAGTTCTTC.

The V and J genes are TRBV27 and TRBJ1-5; 7 nucleotides line up with TRBD1. Germline loops: CDR1 MNHEY, CDR2 SMNVEV (reference sequence). J gave up 6 bases and V 0 bases, and 2 bases lay outside the gene matches. The CDR3 totals 14 residues. The chain's CDR3 is CASSLSGGLQPQHF. CDR3 DNA sequence: TGTGCCAGCAGTTTATCAGGGGGCCTTCAGCCCCAGCATTTT.

This clone was counted only a few times. In DNA, the CDR3 is TGTGCCACCAGCAGAGTCGGGGGGCCTGGGGCTGAAGCTTTCTTT. Amino acid sequence: CATSRVGGPGAEAFF. V and J are TRBV15 and TRBJ1-1, with D possibly being TRBD1 (6 bases). V lost 1 base to trimming and J lost 6 bases, with 15 bases between them. The germline CDR1 and CDR2 sequences are LNHNV and YYDKDF (reference sequence). The CDR3 has 15 amino acids.

The J gene is TRBJ2-5, the V gene TRBV7-2, with D unclear. Germline-derived CDR1 and CDR2 are SGHTA and FQGNSA. The CDR3 has 12 amino acids. V lost 5 bases and J 3 bases, leaving 7 bases between the germline ends. CDR3 in amino acids: CASSLYKETQYF. The CDR3 bases are TGTGCCAGCAGCCTGTATAAAGAGACCCAGTACTTC.

The chain combines TRBV5-1 with TRBJ1-2; a possible D gene is TRBD1 (6 bases). The CDR3 consists of 14 residues. CDR1 and CDR2 (germline): SGHRS, YFSETQ. V was shortened by 0 bases and J by 4 bases, with 10 bases between the two germline ends. The CDR3 region is CASSLGTVGYGYTF. As DNA, the CDR3 is TGCGCCAGCAGCTTGGGGACAGTTGGCTATGGCTACACCTTC.

The sample holds many counts of this clone. The CDR3 here is CASSPLGPLYNEQFF. CDR3 nucleotide sequence: TGTGCCAGCAGCCCGCTCGGACCCCTCTACAATGAGCAGTTCTTC. This chain connects TRBV7-9 to TRBJ2-1; unclear D gene. Germline CDR1 and CDR2: SEHNR and FQNEAQ (reference sequence). The CDR3 extends over 15 amino acids. V lost 5 bases and J 3 bases, leaving 14 bases between the germline ends.

The V gene is TRBV6-1, the J gene TRBJ1-1; D ambiguous. Germline V gives CDR1 MNHNS, CDR2 SASEGT. Trimming stripped 2 bases from V and 10 bases from J, with 14 bases between. CDR3 length: 13 amino acids. CDR3 in DNA: TGTGCCAGCAGTGAAAGGGTTGGGGTACGAGCTTTCTTT. Residues: CASSERVGVRAFF.

The chain carries TRBV7-9 and TRBJ2-1; 13 bases line up with TRBD2. With 5 bases clipped from V and 5 bases from J, the junction kept 9 bases outside the gene matches. CDR1 is SEHNR and CDR2 is FQNEAQ in the germline V gene (reference sequence). The CDR3 consists of 17 residues. The CDR3 nucleotides are TGTGCCAGCAGCCCCGGACTAGCGGGAGTTATGGACAATGAGCAGTTCTTC. Residues: CASSPGLAGVMDNEQFF.

A remark on this clone: Different DNA sequences within this sample yield the same CDR3. The gene calls are TRBV5-1 and TRBJ1-1; possible D gene TRBD1, 5 bases. CDR3 length: 15 amino acids. Looked up from germline, CDR1 is SGHRS and CDR2 is YFSETQ. V lost 4 bases to trimming and J lost 0 bases, with 13 bases between them. This CDR3 reads CASSGTGTLNTEAFF. CDR3 DNA sequence: TGCGCCAGCAGCGGAACCGGGACGCTGAACACTGAAGCTTTCTTT.

V gene TRBV29-1 combines with J gene TRBJ1-5; TRBD1 might be the D (6 bases). Trimming removed 6 bases from V and 5 bases from J, with 14 bases in between. CDR3 size: 13 residues. Germline assignment: CDR1 SQVTM and CDR2 ANQGSEA. The CDR3 here is CSVGRGVDQPQHF. The CDR3 DNA is TGCAGCGTGGGCAGGGGAGTGGATCAGCCCCAGCATTTT.

The V gene is TRBV4-1, the J gene TRBJ2-1, with D unclear. From germline, CDR1 is MGHRA and CDR2 YSYEKL. V lost 1 base and J lost 6, with 10 bases in between. The CDR3 is 14 residues long. The CDR3 sequence: CASSQARTSNEQFF. For the CDR3, the DNA is TGCGCCAGCAGCCAAGCTAGGACCAGCAATGAGCAGTTCTTC.

The chain has TRBV14 and TRBJ2-1; 8 nucleotides line up with TRBD2. CDR1 is SGHDN, CDR2 FVKESK, per germline. This CDR3 comprises 16 residues. V lost 1 base to trimming and J lost 3 bases; unmatched junction nucleotides: 5. This CDR3 reads CASSQVWLAGYNEQFF. CDR3 bases: TGTGCCAGCAGCCAAGTGTGGCTAGCGGGCTACAATGAGCAGTTCTTC. The entire variable domain, with the rest obtained from reference TRBV14 and TRBJ2-1, is as follows: EAGVTQFPSHSVIEKGQTVTLRCDPISGHDNLYWYRRVMGKEIKFLLHFVKESKQDESGMPNNRFLAERTGGTYSTLKVQPAELEDSGVYFCASSQVWLAGYNEQFFGPGTRLTVL.

This clone was counted at least ten times. The rearrangement joins TRBV6-4 to TRBJ2-7; TRBD2 is a possible D gene (5 bases). This CDR3 is 12 amino acids long. Trimming pared 6 bases from V and 5 bases from J, leaving 11 bases between. The V gene's germline CDR1 is MRHNA and CDR2 SNTAGT. DNA for the CDR3: TGTGCCAGCAGCTCTAGCAATCACGAGCAGTACTTC. Its translation: CASSSSNHEQYF.